This is a list of T cell receptor beta chains from one sample in a study of shared clonotypes between healthy human individuals. Repertoires were generated with immunoSEQ multiplex PCR, while TCRdb's copy carries only in-frame clones and drops some. The repertoire holds 2 million to 2.5 million clones, with roughly 92% as singletons. Input material: naive CD4+ T cells from PBMCs. These receptor sequences come from a man aged 18-30 years in good health. Some clones in this sample may be carry-over from other donors' samples. CDR3s leave out the opening cysteine and the closing phenylalanine or tryptophan. Fields, in order: CDR3 protein, V gene, CDR3 length.

ASSQAAGRADTQY,TRBV4-1,13
ASSSVYGYT,TRBV6-5,9
ASSIGTSQGTGELF,TRBV19,14
ASSSNTGELF,TRBV28,10
ASSLWDSSFLNEQF,TRBV5-6,14
AISKTGGYGYT,TRBV28,11
ASSQGQAYEQY,TRBV14,11
ATRPRDEKLF,TRBV19,10
AWTQGGEKLF,TRBV30,10
ASSSGQRTYEQY,TRBV5-1,12
SVDRSYNEQF,TRBV29-1,10
ASLGQGGLAGENEQF,TRBV7-8,15
ASSYSGSEGYT,TRBV6-5,11
ASSLGTRNTEAF,TRBV11-2,12
ASSANWGAF,TRBV2,9
ASSVRSGRNNEQF,TRBV6-4,13
ATSRDPHEQY,TRBV15,10
AWSVQDYEQY,TRBV30,10
ASSLPAGGSETQY,TRBV28,13
ASSLGTSGYNEQF,TRBV7-3,13
ASINRTGPQETQY,TRBV5-1,13
ASSYWGGEKLF,TRBV6-5,11
ASSPTSASTDTQY,TRBV5-4,13
ASRETGGAGEKLF,TRBV28,13
ASSLSPNYGYT,TRBV5-1,11
ASNGGPSGNTIY,TRBV10-2,12